The present T cell receptor beta chain was sequenced within a study of CD8+ T cells in alopecia areata. Lesional scalp punch biopsies and peripheral blood were collected from alopecia areata patients. The CDR3 covers 12 residues. Germline V lookup: CDR1 SEHNR, CDR2 FQNEAQ (reference sequence). Losses at the gene ends were 4 bases for V and 13 bases for J; bases not matched to a gene: 2. Sequencing templates came from extracted RNA that was reverse transcribed into cDNA. Generated by immunoSEQ multiplex PCR, the TCRdb table keeps only in-frame clones and is missing some. The data contain 90,000 to 150,000 clones, roughly two fifths of them singletons.

The sequence was obtained from a human donor with alopecia areata. The V and J genes are TRBV7-9 and TRBJ2-3, with 13 bases matching TRBD2. The sequenced sample consisted of CD4+ T cells sorted from blood. CDR3 in DNA: TGTGCCAGCAGCTCCGGGACTAGCGGGGAGTATTTT. Translated: CASSSGTSGEYF.